This entry features one TCR beta chain sequence. The table lists this clonotype with a few counts. What antigen it recognizes has not been identified. Per-base qualities were not stored, and no clone one base away is much larger. These data originate in a study of CD8 T cells in ankylosing spondylitis (dated by TCRdb to the late 2010s). About the study as a whole: The study set out to find disease-linked TCR variants by profiling T cell receptor beta repertoires in ankylosing spondylitis patients and healthy donors. Samples of peripheral blood were taken, and for ankylosing spondylitis patients, synovial fluid was collected as well. In total, the full study cohort was made up of approximately 99 healthy donors and 25 ankylosing spondylitis patients.

There are 14 amino acids in the CDR3, from cysteine to phenylalanine inclusive. The kept DNA is CDR3 alone, 42 bases in frame from the first base. V and J lose 6 bases and 6 bases, and a span of 18 bases separates them. TCRdb shows the sequencer as Illumina HiSeq 2500. Quantitative 5'-RACE with molecular barcodes was the method used to prepare the TCR beta libraries. The paper's processing steps were these. To identify disease-linked TCR variants, a new computational method was used, one built on a probabilistic model of VDJ rearrangement. The public reads were reanalyzed by TCRdb: fastp trimming at Q25, MiXCR alignment, in-frame beta chains only. Under each unique CDR3 protein, matching rows form one entry showing the most common genes and DNA. For this entry, the V and J calls and clone size follow TCRdb and not the study's own pipeline. This sample is represented by about 220,000 distinct CDR3 sequences; 15% to 20% of them were singletons. About 44% of the sample goes to the ten largest clones.

General conclusions and limits of the study: The disease-linked clones were reported as significantly enriched in matched synovial fluid samples from ankylosing spondylitis patients. A TCR beta motif made up of about eight highly homologous amino acid variants appeared to be characteristic of blood from ankylosing spondylitis patients. Some motif variants were previously reported in synovial fluid and blood of reactive arthritis patients, suggesting common disease-initiation mechanisms. The disease-linked clones showed a CD8+ phenotype and occurred at relatively low frequencies in peripheral blood.

The sample consisted of blood, either unsorted or a sorted T cell fraction (not recorded which). The origin of this receptor is a male donor with ankylosing spondylitis. This chain is built from TRBV12-3 or TRBV12-4 and TRBJ2-7; matching of 6 bases hints at TRBD2 as the D gene. The bases read TGTGCCAGCAGCACCCGGGACCCGCGGGGCGAGCAGTACTTC. The resulting protein is CASSTRDPRGEQYF.